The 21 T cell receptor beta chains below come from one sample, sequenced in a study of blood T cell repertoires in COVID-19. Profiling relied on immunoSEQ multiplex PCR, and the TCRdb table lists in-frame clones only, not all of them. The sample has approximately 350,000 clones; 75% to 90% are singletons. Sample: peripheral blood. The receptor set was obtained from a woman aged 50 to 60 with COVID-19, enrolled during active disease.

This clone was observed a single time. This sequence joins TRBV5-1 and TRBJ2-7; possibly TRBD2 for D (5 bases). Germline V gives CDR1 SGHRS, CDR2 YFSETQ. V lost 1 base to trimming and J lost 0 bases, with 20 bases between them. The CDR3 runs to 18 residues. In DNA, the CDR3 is TGCGCCAGCAGCTTGTGGGCACGGACTGCAGGCGGCTCCTACGAGCAGTACTTC. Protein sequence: CASSLWARTAGGSYEQYF.

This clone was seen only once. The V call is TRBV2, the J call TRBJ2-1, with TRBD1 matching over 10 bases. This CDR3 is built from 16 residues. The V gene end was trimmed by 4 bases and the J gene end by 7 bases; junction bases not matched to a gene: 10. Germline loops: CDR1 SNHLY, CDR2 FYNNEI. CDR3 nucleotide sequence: TGTGCCAGCAGTGGAATCGGACAGGGGGTTGTTAATGAGCAGTTCTTC. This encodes CASSGIGQGVVNEQFF. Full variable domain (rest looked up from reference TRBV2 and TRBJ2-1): EPEVTQTPSHQVTQMGQEVILRCVPISNHLYFYWYRQILGQKVEFLVSFYNNEISEKSEIFDDQFSVERPDGSNFTLKIRSTKLEDSAMYFCASSGIGQGVVNEQFFGPGTRLTVL.

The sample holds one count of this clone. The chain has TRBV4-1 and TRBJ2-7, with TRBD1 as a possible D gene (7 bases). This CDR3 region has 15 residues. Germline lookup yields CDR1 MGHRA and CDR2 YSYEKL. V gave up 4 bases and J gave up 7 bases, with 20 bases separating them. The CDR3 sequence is CASSLRQGSGGEQYF. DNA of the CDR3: TGCGCCAGCAGCCTCCGACAGGGCTCAGGGGGGGAGCAGTACTTC.

The CDR3 DNA reads as TGTGCCTGGAGTGTGCGCGATGAGCAGTTCTTC. Translation: CAWSVRDEQFF. The V gene is TRBV30, the J gene TRBJ2-1; the D is unclear. The germline V gene encodes CDR1 GTSNPN and CDR2 SVGIG (reference sequence). There are 11 residues in the CDR3. V lost 0 bases, J lost 8 bases, and 5 bases lay in between.

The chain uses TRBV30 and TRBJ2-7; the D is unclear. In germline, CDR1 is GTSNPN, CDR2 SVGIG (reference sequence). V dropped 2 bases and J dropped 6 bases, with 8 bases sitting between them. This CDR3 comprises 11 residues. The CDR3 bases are TGTGCCTGGAGTACGCGATTCGAGCAGTACTTC. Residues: CAWSTRFEQYF.

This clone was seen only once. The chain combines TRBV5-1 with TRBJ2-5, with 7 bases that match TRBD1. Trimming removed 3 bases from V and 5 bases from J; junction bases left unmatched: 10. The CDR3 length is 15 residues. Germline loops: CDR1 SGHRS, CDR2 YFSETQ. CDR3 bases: TGCGCCAGCAGCTCAATAGGGGGCCCCAGGGAGACCCAGTACTTC. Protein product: CASSSIGGPRETQYF.

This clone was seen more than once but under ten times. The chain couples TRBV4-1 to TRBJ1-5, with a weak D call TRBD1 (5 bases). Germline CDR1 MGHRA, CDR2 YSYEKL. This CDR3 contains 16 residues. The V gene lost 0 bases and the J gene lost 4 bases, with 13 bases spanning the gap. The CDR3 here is CASSQDWGLTNQPQHF. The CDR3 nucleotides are TGCGCCAGCAGCCAAGATTGGGGCCTGACGAATCAGCCCCAGCATTTT.

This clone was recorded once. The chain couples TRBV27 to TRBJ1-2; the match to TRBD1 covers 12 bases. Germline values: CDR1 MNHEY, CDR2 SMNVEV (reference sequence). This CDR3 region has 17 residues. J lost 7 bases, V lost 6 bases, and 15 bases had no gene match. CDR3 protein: CASSKGWGQGARSGYTF. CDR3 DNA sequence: TGTGCCAGCAGCAAGGGTTGGGGACAGGGGGCGCGGAGTGGCTACACCTTC.

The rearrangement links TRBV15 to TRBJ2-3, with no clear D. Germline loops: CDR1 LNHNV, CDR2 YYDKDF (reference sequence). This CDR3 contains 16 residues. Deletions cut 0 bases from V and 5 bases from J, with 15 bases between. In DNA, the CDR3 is TGTGCCACCAGCAGAGATCGGCAGGCCGCTGGAGATACGCAGTATTTT. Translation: CATSRDRQAAGDTQYF.

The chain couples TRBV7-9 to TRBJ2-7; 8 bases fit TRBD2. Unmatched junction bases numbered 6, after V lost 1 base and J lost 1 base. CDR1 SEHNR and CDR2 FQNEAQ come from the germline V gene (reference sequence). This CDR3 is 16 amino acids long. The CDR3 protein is CASSLVSTSGSYEQYF. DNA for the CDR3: TGTGCCAGCAGCTTAGTCAGCACTAGCGGTTCCTACGAGCAGTACTTC.

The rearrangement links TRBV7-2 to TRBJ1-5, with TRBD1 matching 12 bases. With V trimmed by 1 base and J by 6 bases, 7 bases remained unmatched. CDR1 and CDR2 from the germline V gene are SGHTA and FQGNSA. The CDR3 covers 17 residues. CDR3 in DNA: TGTGCCAGCAGCTTAGTGGGACAGGGGGCGCGAGGTCAGCCCCAGCATTTT. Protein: CASSLVGQGARGQPQHF.

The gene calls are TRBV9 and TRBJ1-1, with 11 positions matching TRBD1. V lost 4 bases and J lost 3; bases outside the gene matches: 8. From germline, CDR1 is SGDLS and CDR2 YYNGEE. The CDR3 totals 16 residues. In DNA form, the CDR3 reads TGTGCCAGCAGCCCCCAAGGACAGGGGGCCTACACTGAAGCTTTCTTT. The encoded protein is CASSPQGQGAYTEAFF. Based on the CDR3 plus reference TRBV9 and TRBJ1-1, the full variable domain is DSGVTQTPKHLITATGQRVTLRCSPRSGDLSVYWYQQSLDQGLQFLIQYYNGEERAKGNILERFSAQQFPDLHSELNLSSLELGDSALYFCASSPQGQGAYTEAFFGQGTRLTVV.

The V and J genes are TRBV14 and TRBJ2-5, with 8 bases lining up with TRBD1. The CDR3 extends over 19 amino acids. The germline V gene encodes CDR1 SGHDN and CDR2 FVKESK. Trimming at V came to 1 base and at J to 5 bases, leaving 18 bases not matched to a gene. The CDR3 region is CASSQGKPGGAGYLETQYF. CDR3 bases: TGTGCCAGCAGCCAAGGAAAACCAGGGGGCGCGGGATATTTGGAGACCCAGTACTTC.

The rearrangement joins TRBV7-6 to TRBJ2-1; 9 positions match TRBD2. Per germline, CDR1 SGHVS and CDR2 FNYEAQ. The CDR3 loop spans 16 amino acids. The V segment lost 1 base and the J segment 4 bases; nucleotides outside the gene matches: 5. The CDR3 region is CASSLGAGGGYNEQFF. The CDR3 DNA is TGTGCCAGCAGCTTAGGTGCGGGAGGGGGGTACAATGAGCAGTTCTTC.

CDR3 sequence reads: CASSDGQGLTDTQYF. For the CDR3, the DNA is TGCGCCAGCAGCGACGGACAGGGGTTAACAGATACGCAGTATTTT. This rearrangement joins TRBV5-1 to TRBJ2-3; TRBD1 matches 9 bases. Germline V gene sequence: CDR1 SGHRS, CDR2 YFSETQ. Trimming took 4 bases from V and 3 from J; bases not matched to a gene: 6. CDR3 length equals 15 residues.

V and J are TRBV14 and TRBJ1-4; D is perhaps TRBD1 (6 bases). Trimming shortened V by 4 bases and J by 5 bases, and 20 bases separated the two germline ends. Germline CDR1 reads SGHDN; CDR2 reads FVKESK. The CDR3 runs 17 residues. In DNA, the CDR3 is TGTGCCAGCAGCCTCTTATCTCTGGGGACACGGAATGAAAAACTGTTTTTT. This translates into CASSLLSLGTRNEKLFF.

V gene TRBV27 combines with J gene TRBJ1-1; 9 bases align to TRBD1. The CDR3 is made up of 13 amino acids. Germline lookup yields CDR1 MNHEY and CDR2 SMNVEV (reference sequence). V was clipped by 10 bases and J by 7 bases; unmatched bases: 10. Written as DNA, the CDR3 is TGTGCCACCCCCTGGGACAGGGCTAATGAAGCTTTCTTT. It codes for CATPWDRANEAFF.

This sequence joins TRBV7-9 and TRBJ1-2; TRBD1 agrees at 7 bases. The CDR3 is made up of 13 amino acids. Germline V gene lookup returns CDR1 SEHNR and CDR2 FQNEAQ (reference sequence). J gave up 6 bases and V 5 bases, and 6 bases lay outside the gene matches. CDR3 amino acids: CASSDRAFDGYTF. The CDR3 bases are TGTGCCAGCAGCGACAGGGCGTTCGATGGCTACACCTTC.

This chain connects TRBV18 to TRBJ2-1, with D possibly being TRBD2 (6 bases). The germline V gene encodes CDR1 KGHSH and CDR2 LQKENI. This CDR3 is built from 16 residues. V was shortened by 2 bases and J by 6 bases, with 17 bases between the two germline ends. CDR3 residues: CASSPFMGGASNEQFF. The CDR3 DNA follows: TGTGCCAGCTCACCATTTATGGGAGGCGCGTCCAATGAGCAGTTCTTC.

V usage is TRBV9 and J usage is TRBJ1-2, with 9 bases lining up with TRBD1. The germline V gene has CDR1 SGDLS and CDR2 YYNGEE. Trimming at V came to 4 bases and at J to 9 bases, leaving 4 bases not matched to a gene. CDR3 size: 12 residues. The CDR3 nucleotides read TGTGCCAGCAGCCCGGACAGGGGCCGCTACACCTTC. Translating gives CASSPDRGRYTF.

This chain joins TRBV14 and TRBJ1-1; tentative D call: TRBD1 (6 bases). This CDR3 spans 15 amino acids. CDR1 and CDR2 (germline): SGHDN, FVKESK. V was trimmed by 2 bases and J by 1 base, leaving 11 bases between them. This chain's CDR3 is CASSQRQVPNTEAFF. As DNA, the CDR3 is TGTGCCAGCAGCCAAAGACAGGTTCCGAACACTGAAGCTTTCTTT.